A selection of T cell receptor beta chains follows, all from one sample in a study of post-analysis software for immune sequencing data. TCRdb re-called the PCR reads with MiXCR, one entry per CDR3 protein. The repertoire holds 150,000 to 200,000 distinct CDR3 sequences, with under 40% as singletons. This material consisted of blood, taken after autologous hematopoietic stem cell transplantation. The receptors here all came from a girl aged 10-17 years with multiple sclerosis. CDR3s include the opening cysteine and the closing phenylalanine or tryptophan. The D gene is left open where the match is weak. The size entry is marked missing in some rows and otherwise reads once, few, many or a size class.

cdr3_nt	cdr3_aa	clone_size	v_call	j_call	d_call
TGTGCCAGCACTGCAGGACAGTGGACGAACAATGAGCAGTTCTTC	CASTAGQWTNNEQFF	-	TRBV2	TRBJ2-1	-
TGTGCCAGCAGGTTTGGGGATACGCAGTATTTT	CASRFGDTQYF	-	TRBV7-3	TRBJ2-3	-
TGTGCCAGCAGTCCCTGGGACAGGGGTGTAACCGGGGAGCTGTTTTTT	CASSPWDRGVTGELFF	-	TRBV12-3/TRBV12-4	TRBJ2-2	TRBD1
TGTGCCAGCAGCGCCCTTCAACAGGGGGGGAGCTATGGCTACACCTTC	CASSALQQGGSYGYTF	-	TRBV9	TRBJ1-2	TRBD1
TGTGCCAGCTGGACCCGGACAGGAGAGCAGTACTTC	CASWTRTGEQYF	many	TRBV28	TRBJ2-7	TRBD1
TGTGCCAGCAGTTTTCGTTACACCGGGGAGCTGTTTTTT	CASSFRYTGELFF	once	TRBV27	TRBJ2-2	-
TGCGCCAGCAGCTTGGCCGGGAGTACTAAGGGGGCATGGTTCTTC	CASSLAGSTKGAWFF	-	TRBV5-1	TRBJ2-1	-
TGCAGTGCTAGCCCGGGCGGACAGCACCACGAGCAGTACTTC	CSASPGGQHHEQYF	-	TRBV20-1	TRBJ2-7	-
TGTGCCACCAGCAGAGCGCTAGCGGGGGGCAATGAGCAGTTCTTC	CATSRALAGGNEQFF	-	TRBV15	TRBJ2-1	TRBD2
TGTGCCAGCAGCTTTCCCTCCGTCGCGGACACTGAAGCTTTCTTT	CASSFPSVADTEAFF	few	TRBV5-8	TRBJ1-1	-
TGCAGCGTTGAAGGGGCCAGCGGCCGAGGGGATACGCAGTATTTT	CSVEGASGRGDTQYF	many	TRBV29-1	TRBJ2-3	-
TGCAGTGCTTTAAGAGGAGGAACGCAGTATTTT	CSALRGGTQYF	-	TRBV20-1	TRBJ2-3	-
TGTGCCAGCAGCCCGTCCCTAGCGGGGCACTACAATGAGCAGTTCTTC	CASSPSLAGHYNEQFF	many	TRBV7-2	TRBJ2-1	TRBD2
TGCGCCAGCAGCCCCCAACTAGTGGATACGCAGTATTTT	CASSPQLVDTQYF	-	TRBV5-1	TRBJ2-3	-
TGCGCCAGCAGCTTGGCCACTGTGACGAGCTTATACAATGAGCAGTTCTTC	CASSLATVTSLYNEQFF	many	TRBV5-1	TRBJ2-1	-
TGTGCCAGCAGTCCCCCTCGGTACGAGCAGTACTTC	CASSPPRYEQYF	-	TRBV6-5	TRBJ2-7	-
TGCAGCGTTGAGGGGCGGGTTCGCAATGAGCAGTTCTTC	CSVEGRVRNEQFF	many	TRBV29-1	TRBJ2-1	-
TGTGCCAGCAGCTTAGATCGGGGTAGCGGGAGGCGTGAGCAGTTCTTC	CASSLDRGSGRREQFF	-	TRBV11-2	TRBJ2-1	TRBD2
TGCAGTGCTAGAGGAAAAGGGACTAGCGGGAGATACGAGCAGTACTTC	CSARGKGTSGRYEQYF	once	TRBV20-1	TRBJ2-7	TRBD2
TGCGCCAGCAGCTGGGGACAGGGCTTCTCCTACGAGCAGTACTTC	CASSWGQGFSYEQYF	few	TRBV5-1	TRBJ2-7	TRBD1
TGTGCCAGCAGTTTCAGGGTTCAGGCTCCCGGAGCTTTCTTT	CASSFRVQAPGAFF	-	TRBV27	TRBJ1-1	-
TGTGCCATCAGTACGGACGGGACAGGCTACCCAGATACGCAGTATTTT	CAISTDGTGYPDTQYF	-	TRBV10-3	TRBJ2-3	TRBD1
TGTGCCAGCAGTTACCGGCTAGCGGGAGGGCCAAACTCCTACGAGCAGTACTTC	CASSYRLAGGPNSYEQYF	few	TRBV6-5	TRBJ2-7	TRBD2
TGTGCCAGCAGCTTAGACAAGGTCTGGGGCTACACCTTC	CASSLDKVWGYTF	many	TRBV7-2	TRBJ1-2	-
TGTGCCAGCAGTTACTTCCGGGCTAGCACAGATACGCAGTATTTT	CASSYFRASTDTQYF	-	TRBV6-5	TRBJ2-3	-
TGTGCCAGCAGGTACCTGTCTGGGGCCAACGTCCTGACTTTC	CASRYLSGANVLTF	-	TRBV6-5	TRBJ2-6	-
TGTGCCAGCAAAGTAGCGGGAGGGAGGAACGAGCAGTACTTC	CASKVAGGRNEQYF	-	TRBV6-5	TRBJ2-7	TRBD2
TGTGCCAGCAGCCTACTAGGACAGGATAACCATCAGCCCCAGCATTTT	CASSLLGQDNHQPQHF	few	TRBV5-6	TRBJ1-5	TRBD1
TGTGCCAGCAGCTTGGAGAGTAGCTATCTGAATTCACCCCTCCACTTT	CASSLESSYLNSPLHF	many	TRBV5-5	TRBJ1-6	-
TGTGCCAGCAGTTACCTCCAAAACATTCAGTACTTC	CASSYLQNIQYF	-	TRBV6-6	TRBJ2-4	-
TGTGCCAGCAGCCGGGCCGCAGGGGCCTACGAGCAGTACTTC	CASSRAAGAYEQYF	-	TRBV3-1	TRBJ2-7	-
TGCAGTGCTAGAGTTAGCGCCTACAATGAGCAGTTCTTC	CSARVSAYNEQFF	-	TRBV20-1	TRBJ2-1	-
TGCGCCAGCAGCCCCCACAGGGAATGGCCTGAAGCTTTCTTT	CASSPHREWPEAFF	few	TRBV4-1	TRBJ1-1	-
TGTGCCTGCAGCTCCCGTTTGGGGGAGAGAAACATTCAGTACTTC	CACSSRLGERNIQYF	-	TRBV7-2	TRBJ2-4	-
TGTGCCAGCAGCGTCGCTCCGGGGGGGGCCACTGAAGCTTTCTTT	CASSVAPGGATEAFF	-	TRBV9	TRBJ1-1	-
TGCGCCAGCAGCTCCTCGACTAGCGGGAGGGCTAGCACAGATACGCAGTATTTT	CASSSSTSGRASTDTQYF	-	TRBV5-1	TRBJ2-3	TRBD2
TGTGCCACCGGGTGGGACACAGATACGCAGTATTTT	CATGWDTDTQYF	few	TRBV24-1	TRBJ2-3	-
TGCGCCAGCAGCTTGGAAGCAAACACCAACTATGGCTACACCTTC	CASSLEANTNYGYTF	-	TRBV5-1	TRBJ1-2	-
TGTGCCAGCAGTTATGCTCACACGACAGACCTCTACGAGCAGTACTTC	CASSYAHTTDLYEQYF	-	TRBV6-2/TRBV6-3	TRBJ2-7	-
TGTGCCAGCAGTTTACGGCGCCTACCCAACAATGAGCAGTTCTTC	CASSLRRLPNNEQFF	few	TRBV12-3/TRBV12-4	TRBJ2-1	-
TGTGCCAGCAGCTTGGAGGCTCCCCGGGAGCTGTTTTTT	CASSLEAPRELFF	few	TRBV5-5	TRBJ2-2	-
TGCAGTGCTAGACTAAGGGACGGGGGCAATCAGCCCCAGCATTTT	CSARLRDGGNQPQHF	once	TRBV20-1	TRBJ1-5	-
TGCGCCAGCAGCCCCGGACTGGGTACCGAGCAGTACTTC	CASSPGLGTEQYF	-	TRBV4-3	TRBJ2-7	-
TGTGCCAGCAGTGTTTCTAGCGGCTTCCCCGGGGATACGCAGTATTTT	CASSVSSGFPGDTQYF	once	TRBV6-1	TRBJ2-3	TRBD2
TGTGCCAGCAGTTACATCTTTTGGTTTATGAACACTGAAGCTTTCTTT	CASSYIFWFMNTEAFF	-	TRBV6-8	TRBJ1-1	-
TGTGCCTGGAGCATGACTTCTTACGAGCAGTACTTC	CAWSMTSYEQYF	few	TRBV30	TRBJ2-7	-
TGTGCCAGCAGCTTAGATCCCGGAGACAGGGGCCTGCCCTACGAGCAGTACTTC	CASSLDPGDRGLPYEQYF	-	TRBV11-2	TRBJ2-7	TRBD1
TGTGCCAGCGGGCCCCAACTAGCGGGCTTACAAGAGACCCAGTACTTC	CASGPQLAGLQETQYF	-	TRBV28	TRBJ2-5	TRBD2
TGCAGCGTTGAAGTTGGGGCGGGAATAACAGATACGCAGTATTTT	CSVEVGAGITDTQYF	many	TRBV29-1	TRBJ2-3	-
TGTGCCAGCAGTTACTCGAGAGGGACTAGCGGGAGTGGTGGGGATACGCAGTATTTT	CASSYSRGTSGSGGDTQYF	few	TRBV6-5	TRBJ2-3	TRBD2
TGTGCCAGCATGGTGAACACTGAAGCTTTCTTT	CASMVNTEAFF	once	TRBV6-6	TRBJ1-1	-